The 32 T cell receptor beta chains reported below all come from one sample, sequenced in a study. TCRdb ran MiXCR on the 5' RACE reads and lists one entry per CDR3 protein. The sample has some 44,000 distinct CDR3 sequences; approximately 30% are singletons. Sequenced: tumor-infiltrating memory CD4+ T cells sorted from the breast tumor. The subset was: memory CD4+ T cells, CD4+CD45RO+CD25-. These receptors were collected from a female donor with breast cancer.

Only one count was recorded for this clonotype. V is TRBV9 and J is TRBJ2-1; D is perhaps TRBD2 (6 bases). V was pared by 7 bases and J by 5 bases, with 13 bases between. This CDR3 comprises 13 residues. The germline V gene encodes CDR1 SGDLS and CDR2 YYNGEE. The CDR3 reads CASGGAPNNEQFF. In DNA form, the CDR3 reads TGTGCCAGCGGAGGGGCCCCTAACAATGAGCAGTTCTTC. Supplemented by reference TRBV9 and TRBJ2-1, the full variable domain reads DSGVTQTPKHLITATGQRVTLRCSPRSGDLSVYWYQQSLDQGLQFLIQYYNGEERAKGNILERFSAQQFPDLHSELNLSSLELGDSALYFCASGGAPNNEQFFGPGTRLTVL.

This clonotype occurred a few times. The V call is TRBV4-1, the J call TRBJ2-1, with D possibly being TRBD2 (5 bases). The V end lost 6 bases, the J end lost 2 bases, and 14 bases lay between the germline ends. The CDR3 runs to 15 residues. Looked up from germline, CDR1 is MGHRA and CDR2 is YSYEKL. CDR3 amino acids: CASRPWAGPYNEQFF. The CDR3 bases are TGCGCCAGCAGACCTTGGGCGGGCCCCTACAATGAGCAGTTCTTC.

This clonotype appeared many times. This chain links TRBV6-1 with TRBJ2-7; D might be TRBD1 (6 bases). This CDR3 region has 14 residues. Per the germline V gene, CDR1 is MNHNS and CDR2 is SASEGT. V was clipped by 7 bases and J by 4 bases, with 17 bases between them. The CDR3 region has the DNA TGTGCCAGCACGAATTGGAACAGGGAGTACGAGCAGTACTTC. It is translated as CASTNWNREYEQYF.

V is TRBV2 and J is TRBJ2-1; D is unclear. V shed 5 bases and J shed 10 bases, with 9 bases lying between them. The CDR3 spans 11 residues. Per germline, CDR1 SNHLY and CDR2 FYNNEI. The CDR3 DNA reads TGTGCCAGCAGTCCATCACTAGAGCAGTTCTTC. This gives the protein CASSPSLEQFF. Based on the CDR3 plus reference TRBV2 and TRBJ2-1, the full variable domain is EPEVTQTPSHQVTQMGQEVILRCVPISNHLYFYWYRQILGQKVEFLVSFYNNEISEKSEIFDDQFSVERPDGSNFTLKIRSTKLEDSAMYFCASSPSLEQFFGPGTRLTVL.

This clonotype was counted ten times or more. The rearrangement joins TRBV6-1 to TRBJ2-3; no reliable D call. The CDR3 consists of 16 residues. V gave up 2 bases and J gave up 3 bases, with 15 bases separating them. CDR1 MNHNS and CDR2 SASEGT come from the germline V gene. CDR3 coding DNA: TGTGCCAGCAGTGAAAACCGTCGGCAGTTTACAGATACGCAGTATTTT. Translated, it gives CASSENRRQFTDTQYF.

In its sample, this clonotype ranks as medium-sized (0.01 to 0.1%). Here the CDR3 reads CSADWQLNTEAFF. CDR3 DNA: TGCAGTGCTGATTGGCAGCTGAACACTGAAGCTTTCTTT. The chain has TRBV20-1 and TRBJ1-1; D uncertain. Germline CDR1 DFQATT, CDR2 SNEGSKA (reference sequence). The CDR3 totals 13 residues. Trimming cost V 5 bases and J 0 bases, with 10 bases left between them.

J is TRBJ2-3 and V is TRBV20-1; D unclear. V lost 1 base to trimming and J lost 0 bases, with 14 bases between them. The CDR3 loop spans 16 amino acids. Germline V gene lookup returns CDR1 DFQATT and CDR2 SNEGSKA (reference sequence). CDR3 residues: CSARVPEVSSTDTQYF. CDR3 in DNA: TGCAGTGCTAGAGTTCCCGAGGTTTCTAGCACAGATACGCAGTATTTT.

This clonotype was picked up one time. The chain has TRBV12-3 or TRBV12-4 and TRBJ1-5; D is possibly TRBD1 (5 bases). The CDR3 has 15 amino acids. V dropped 4 bases and J dropped 5 bases, with 15 bases sitting between them. CDR3 sequence (DNA): TGTGCCAGCAGTTCCCAGGGTACTCGCGATCAGCCCCAGCATTTT. This codes for CASSSQGTRDQPQHF.

The genes are TRBV12-3 or TRBV12-4 and TRBJ2-1, with 8 nucleotides matching TRBD2. This CDR3 has 14 residues. Trimming removed 6 bases from V and 2 bases from J; junction bases left unmatched: 3. Here the CDR3 DNA reads TGTGCCAGCAGCCTAGCGGGTACCTACAATGAGCAGTTCTTC. Translating gives CASSLAGTYNEQFF.

This clonotype has just a few counts. J is TRBJ2-3 and V is TRBV4-1; D unresolved. In germline, CDR1 is MGHRA, CDR2 YSYEKL. V was clipped by 2 bases and J by 13 bases, with 22 bases between them. This CDR3 comprises 15 residues. The CDR3 DNA follows: TGCGCCAGCAGCCAACAGTATCAAGACGGCGATAGGGAGTATTTT. Translated: CASSQQYQDGDREYF.

This clonotype was picked up a small number of times. The chain joins TRBV5-5 to TRBJ2-5, with 12 bases fitting TRBD2. The CDR3 runs 15 residues. Unmatched junction bases numbered 4, after V lost 4 bases and J lost 3 bases. Germline lookup yields CDR1 SGHKS and CDR2 YYEKEE (reference sequence). The CDR3 region is CASSPTSGSEETQYF. CDR3 nucleotides: TGTGCCAGCAGCCCGACTAGCGGGAGTGAAGAGACCCAGTACTTC.

V and J are TRBV5-6 and TRBJ2-7; perhaps D is TRBD1 or TRBD2 (5 bases each). This CDR3 comprises 16 residues. Germline V gives CDR1 SGHDT, CDR2 YYEEEE. Trimming took off 0 bases at V and 2 bases at J, with 15 bases between the two ends. CDR3 DNA sequence: TGTGCCAGCAGCTTGGCGGGGCGCAAGGGTACCTACGAGCAGTACTTC. It specifies CASSLAGRKGTYEQYF.

In the case of this clonotype: A read error is possible here, since a much larger clone lies one base away. This likely comes from a read error, as the CDR3 has no conserved phenylalanine or tryptophan at its end. The rearrangement uses TRBV5-1 and TRBJ1-2, with D possibly TRBD1 on 5 matching bases. The CDR3 loop spans 14 amino acids. Germline V lookup: CDR1 SGHRS, CDR2 YFSETQ. Trimming removed 0 bases from V and 4 bases from J, with 10 bases in between. The CDR3 DNA is TGCGCCAGCAGCTTGGATCCAGGGCGCTATGGCTACACCTCC. It translates to CASSLDPGRYGYTS.

The CDR3 DNA is TGTGCCAGCAGCCCGATCTGGACTAGACAAGCAGATACGCAGTATTTT. The encoded protein is CASSPIWTRQADTQYF. V usage is TRBV12-3 or TRBV12-4 and J usage is TRBJ2-3, with 7 nucleotides matching TRBD2. Losses at the gene ends were 6 bases for V and 4 bases for J; bases not matched to a gene: 13. CDR3 length equals 16 residues.

This clonotype was seen only a few times. J is TRBJ2-7 and V is TRBV9; D ambiguous. The CDR3 extends over 13 amino acids. Germline V gene data show CDR1 as SGDLS and CDR2 as YYNGEE. The germline V and J ends were trimmed by 4 bases and 5 bases, with 13 bases remaining between them. CDR3 sequence reads: CASSSDGYHEQYF. The CDR3 bases are TGTGCCAGCAGCTCGGACGGCTACCACGAGCAGTACTTC. The whole variable domain, remainder taken from reference TRBV9 and TRBJ2-7, is DSGVTQTPKHLITATGQRVTLRCSPRSGDLSVYWYQQSLDQGLQFLIQYYNGEERAKGNILERFSAQQFPDLHSELNLSSLELGDSALYFCASSSDGYHEQYFGPGTRLTVT.

The J gene is TRBJ1-3, the V gene TRBV6-1; TRBD1 might be the D (6 bases). This CDR3 is built from 14 residues. Trimming cost V 6 bases and J 4 bases, with 13 bases left between them. The germline gives CDR1 MNHNS, CDR2 SASEGT. The CDR3 sequence is CASRQGTYGNTIYF. CDR3 nucleotides: TGTGCCAGCAGGCAGGGGACGTACGGAAACACCATATATTTT.

This clonotype was counted only a few times. The gene calls are TRBV7-2 and TRBJ2-5; TRBD2 aligns across 8 bases. The J segment lost 4 bases and the V segment lost 1 base, leaving 2 bases of the junction unmatched. The CDR3 covers 14 residues. Germline V gives CDR1 SGHTA, CDR2 FQGNSA. The CDR3, as DNA: TGTGCCAGCAGCTTAGGGACTAGCCTAGAGACCCAGTACTTC. It yields the protein CASSLGTSLETQYF.

V usage is TRBV4-1 and J usage is TRBJ2-7; D gene unclear. V was cut by 7 bases and J by 4 bases, with 29 bases left in between. Germline-derived CDR1 and CDR2 are MGHRA and YSYEKL. This CDR3 comprises 18 residues. Here the CDR3 DNA reads TGCGCCAGCACCCCAAGAAGTCTTTTTGGCCAGTCGACATACGAGCAGTACTTC. It is translated as CASTPRSLFGQSTYEQYF.

The chain's CDR3 is CASSPSRGGTEAFF. CDR3 nucleotide sequence: TGTGCCAGCAGTCCCTCAAGGGGTGGCACTGAAGCTTTCTTT. The chain couples TRBV28 to TRBJ1-1, with D possibly TRBD1 on 5 matching bases. The length of the CDR3 is 14 residues. The germline CDR1 and CDR2 sequences are MDHEN and SYDVKM. V gave up 5 bases and J gave up 4 bases, with 14 bases separating them.

This chain links TRBV20-1 with TRBJ1-6; TRBD1 is a possible D gene (6 bases). Trimming pared 6 bases from V and 8 bases from J, leaving 14 bases between. The length of the CDR3 is 13 residues. Germline CDR1 DFQATT, CDR2 SNEGSKA (reference sequence). This chain's CDR3 is CSARTGSDSPLHF. CDR3 DNA: TGCAGTGCGAGAACAGGGTCGGATTCACCCCTCCACTTT.

This chain links TRBV20-1 with TRBJ1-5, with TRBD1 as a possible D gene (5 bases). Germline lookup yields CDR1 DFQATT and CDR2 SNEGSKA (reference sequence). CDR3 size: 13 residues. Trimming took 6 bases from V and 9 from J, leaving 18 bases between them. The CDR3 reads CSATQVGTGPQHF. CDR3 sequence (DNA): TGCAGTGCCACCCAGGTGGGGACTGGGCCCCAGCATTTT.

The chain employs TRBV28 and TRBJ1-2; a possible D gene is TRBD1 (5 bases). Germline CDR1 is MDHEN and CDR2 is SYDVKM. Trimming left V 7 bases short and J 5 bases short, with 14 bases between. There are 13 residues in the CDR3. CDR3 in DNA: TGTGCCAGCATGTCTGGGGCAGTATATGGCTACACCTTC. Its protein product is CASMSGAVYGYTF.

This clonotype was observed a few times. The chain has TRBV6-1 and TRBJ2-3, with D perhaps TRBD1 (5 bases). From germline, CDR1 is MNHNS and CDR2 SASEGT. CDR3 length: 16 residues. V was pared by 3 bases and J by 0 bases, with 13 bases between. This CDR3 reads CASSEAGYRSTDTQYF. The CDR3 DNA reads as TGTGCCAGCAGTGAGGCAGGGTACCGTAGCACAGATACGCAGTATTTT.

This chain joins TRBV27 and TRBJ2-2; D remains ambiguous. Trimming shortened V by 2 bases and J by 0 bases, and 1 base separated the two germline ends. Germline CDR1 and CDR2: MNHEY and SMNVEV (reference sequence). The CDR3 consists of 13 residues. The DNA for the CDR3 is TGTGCCAGCAGTTTACCGAACACCGGGGAGCTGTTTTTT. This gives the protein CASSLPNTGELFF.

The gene calls are TRBV6-5 and TRBJ2-1; 7 positions match TRBD1. V shed 4 bases, J shed 7 bases, and the junction held 7 bases outside the gene matches. CDR1 is MNHEY, CDR2 SVGAGI, per germline. The CDR3 is 14 amino acids. CDR3 nucleotide sequence: TGTGCCAGCAGTTCCGGGACAGAAGGGAATGAGCAGTTCTTC. Amino acid sequence: CASSSGTEGNEQFF.

This clonotype was detected a few times. V is TRBV20-1 and J is TRBJ2-2; TRBD2 matches at 7 bases. This CDR3 contains 13 residues. Per the germline V gene, CDR1 is DFQATT and CDR2 is SNEGSKA (reference sequence). V dropped 5 bases and J dropped 1; count of bases not matched to a gene: 1. CDR3 in amino acids: CSAGLVNTGELFF. In nucleotides, the CDR3 is TGCAGTGCTGGACTAGTGAACACCGGGGAGCTGTTTTTT.

V is TRBV6-1 and J is TRBJ1-1; possibly TRBD1 for D (5 bases). Per the germline V gene, CDR1 is MNHNS and CDR2 is SASEGT. The length of the CDR3 is 17 residues. V lost 1 base and J 0 bases, leaving 15 bases between the germline ends. This CDR3 reads CASSEVRGFGMNTEAFF. Written as DNA, the CDR3 is TGTGCCAGCAGTGAAGTAAGGGGTTTCGGGATGAACACTGAAGCTTTCTTT.

On this clonotype: A read error may produce the germline difference seen at one junction end. The genes are TRBV20-1 and TRBJ1-2; D is uncertain. Germline V gene data show CDR1 as DFQATT and CDR2 as SNEGSKA (reference sequence). CDR3 length equals 12 residues. The CDR3, as DNA: TGCAGTGCTAGAGGGCACCGGCCGATACCCAACTTC. Amino acid sequence: CSARGHRPIPNF.

The chain links TRBV5-1 to TRBJ1-5; a weak D match, TRBD1 (5 bases). V lost 9 bases and J lost 6, with 16 bases in between. Germline V gives CDR1 SGHRS, CDR2 YFSETQ. CDR3 length equals 13 residues. CDR3 sequence reads: CAISGGRSQPQHF. DNA of the CDR3: TGCGCCATTTCGGGGGGTCGGAGTCAGCCCCAGCATTTT.

This clonotype was counted between two and nine times. This sequence joins TRBV5-5 and TRBJ1-1; D gene ambiguous. The CDR3 extends over 14 amino acids. The germline gives CDR1 SGHKS, CDR2 YYEKEE (reference sequence). With 1 base removed from V and 1 base from J, the gap between germline ends came to 8 bases. The CDR3 region is CASSLHTRNTEAFF. DNA of the CDR3: TGTGCCAGCAGCTTGCACACAAGGAACACTGAAGCTTTCTTT.

Comment on this clonotype: A much larger clone sits a single nucleotide away, making a read error possible. Because it lacks the conserved phenylalanine or tryptophan at the end, this CDR3 is likely a read error. V gene TRBV9 combines with J gene TRBJ1-2; D is uncertain. The CDR3 spans 16 residues. The V gene's germline CDR1 is SGDLS and CDR2 YYNGEE. Trimming stripped 0 bases from V and 0 bases from J, with 12 bases between. As DNA, the CDR3 is TGTGCCAGCAGCGTAGCACCAGTCGGAGCTAACTATGGCTACACCATC. This encodes CASSVAPVGANYGYTI.

This clonotype was counted ten times or more. The J gene is TRBJ1-1, the V gene TRBV27, with a weak D call TRBD1 (6 bases). Trimming pared 4 bases from V and 4 bases from J, leaving 10 bases between. The CDR3 covers 13 residues. Germline loops: CDR1 MNHEY, CDR2 SMNVEV (reference sequence). CDR3 DNA sequence: TGTGCCAGCAGTTGGACGGGGGCCACTGAAGCTTTCTTT. Translated: CASSWTGATEAFF.